These 21 T cell receptor beta chains came from one sample sequenced in a study of early T cells in non-severe SARS-CoV-2 infection. Each CDR3 protein is one row after TCRdb ran MiXCR on the 5' RACE reads. This table has about 35,000 distinct CDR3 sequences, 5.5% to 7% appearing once. Sequencing used whole blood, obtained at baseline. The receptors were gathered from an adult who was a healthcare worker with PCR-confirmed SARS-CoV-2 infection or an uninfected control (not recorded which).

The rearrangement joins TRBV25-1 to TRBJ2-7; possibly TRBD1 or TRBD2 for D (6 bases each). This CDR3 contains 13 residues. The V and J ends lost 7 bases and 0 bases respectively, with 10 bases between them. Germline values: CDR1 MGHDK, CDR2 SYGVNS. CDR3 nucleotides: TGTGCCAGCAAGGGGGGAAGCTCCTACGAGCAGTACTTC. This sequence encodes CASKGGSSYEQYF.

This clonotype was seen at least ten times. The chain couples TRBV9 to TRBJ2-1, with 16 bases aligning to TRBD2. This CDR3 region has 18 residues. The V and J ends lost 4 bases and 7 bases, in that order; junction bases with no gene match: 11. Germline V gene lookup returns CDR1 SGDLS and CDR2 YYNGEE. CDR3 residues: CASSLMPGTSGRGNEQFF. CDR3 nucleotide sequence: TGTGCCAGCAGCCTTATGCCCGGGACTAGCGGGAGGGGGAATGAGCAGTTCTTC.

The V call is TRBV15, the J call TRBJ2-1, with TRBD1 as a possible D gene (5 bases). In germline, CDR1 is LNHNV, CDR2 YYDKDF (reference sequence). V was trimmed by 8 bases and J by 4 bases, leaving 12 bases between them. The CDR3 length is 13 residues. The CDR3 is CATGMTAYNEQFF. The CDR3 DNA sequence: TGTGCCACCGGGATGACAGCTTACAATGAGCAGTTCTTC.

This clonotype was recorded many times. This chain links TRBV7-3 with TRBJ2-1; possible D gene TRBD2, 5 bases. Between the trimmed V and J ends, which lost 0 bases and 9 bases, there was a span of 9 bases. The CDR3 spans 13 residues. The germline CDR1 and CDR2 sequences are SGHTA and FQGTGA. The CDR3 nucleotides read TGTGCCAGCAGCTTAACCACTAGAACTGAGCAGTTCTTC. Protein sequence: CASSLTTRTEQFF.

In this sample, this clonotype turned up many times. The rearrangement links TRBV9 to TRBJ2-3; D is unclear. Germline V gene lookup returns CDR1 SGDLS and CDR2 YYNGEE. V lost 0 bases and J lost 2, with 10 bases in between. This CDR3 contains 15 residues. CDR3 loop: CASSVAGSHTDTQYF. The CDR3 nucleotides are TGTGCCAGCAGCGTAGCCGGGTCACACACAGATACGCAGTATTTT.

This clonotype appeared many times. The J gene is TRBJ2-1, the V gene TRBV6-1; D is undetermined. This CDR3 spans 14 amino acids. V was shortened by 5 bases and J by 0 bases, with 8 bases between the two germline ends. Per germline, CDR1 MNHNS and CDR2 SASEGT. The CDR3 DNA sequence: TGTGCCAGCAGTCCAGAGATCTCCTACAATGAGCAGTTCTTC. This encodes CASSPEISYNEQFF.

This clonotype was observed at least ten times. CDR3: CASSPGTYNTEAFF. The CDR3 bases are TGTGCCAGCTCACCGGGGACTTACAACACTGAAGCTTTCTTT. The chain carries TRBV18 and TRBJ1-1, with D possibly being TRBD1 (5 bases). This CDR3 contains 14 residues. Trimming stripped 3 bases from V and 2 bases from J, with 10 bases between. The germline V gene encodes CDR1 KGHSH and CDR2 LQKENI.

The sample holds many counts of this clonotype. The rearrangement uses TRBV29-1 and TRBJ1-1; 7 nucleotides line up with TRBD1. V dropped 7 bases and J dropped 7; count of bases not matched to a gene: 3. The germline gives CDR1 SQVTM, CDR2 ANQGSEA. The CDR3 runs to 10 residues. For the CDR3, the DNA is TGCAGCGGCGGGACAGTTGAAGCTTTCTTT. Translated, it gives CSGGTVEAFF.

This clonotype was observed a handful of times. V is TRBV4-3 and J is TRBJ1-1; no reliable D call. V lost 1 base to trimming and J lost 1 base, with 10 bases between them. CDR3 length: 15 amino acids. Per the germline V gene, CDR1 is LGHNA and CDR2 is YSLEER. The CDR3: CASSQGTVANTEAFF. DNA for the CDR3: TGCGCCAGCAGCCAAGGGACGGTTGCGAACACTGAAGCTTTCTTT.

The chain couples TRBV3-1 to TRBJ1-3, with a weak D call TRBD1 (6 bases). The V end lost 5 bases, the J end lost 3 bases, and 14 bases lay between the germline ends. Germline values: CDR1 LGHDT, CDR2 YNNKEL (reference sequence). The CDR3 is 15 amino acids. CDR3 sequence: CASSSEGTHGNTIYF. The CDR3 DNA follows: TGTGCCAGCAGCAGTGAGGGGACACATGGAAACACCATATATTTT.

This clonotype was observed at least ten times. The V gene is TRBV6-5, the J gene TRBJ1-4, with D unclear. Between the trimmed V and J ends, which lost 7 bases and 5 bases, there was a span of 8 bases. Germline V lookup: CDR1 MNHEY, CDR2 SVGAGI. This CDR3 is built from 12 residues. This chain's CDR3 is CASKRWNEKLFF. For the CDR3, the DNA is TGTGCCAGCAAGAGATGGAATGAAAAACTGTTTTTT.

This clonotype was observed at least ten times. The rearrangement joins TRBV25-1 to TRBJ2-3; TRBD2 agrees at 11 bases. Trimming took 1 base from V and 5 from J; bases not matched to a gene: 5. The germline CDR1 and CDR2 sequences are MGHDK and SYGVNS. There are 16 residues in the CDR3. The CDR3 DNA is TGTGCCAGCAGTGAATTTAGCGGGAGGGCCGGAGATACGCAGTATTTT. Translating it yields CASSEFSGRAGDTQYF. The whole variable domain, remainder taken from reference TRBV25-1 and TRBJ2-3, is EADIYQTPRYLVIGTGKKITLECSQTMGHDKMYWYQQDPGMELHLIHYSYGVNSTEKGDLSSESTVSRIRTEHFPLTLESARPSHTSQYLCASSEFSGRAGDTQYFGPGTRLTVL.

This clonotype was seen at least ten times. V usage is TRBV29-1 and J usage is TRBJ1-5; TRBD1 is a possible D gene (5 bases). The CDR3 has 13 amino acids. The V gene's germline CDR1 is SQVTM and CDR2 ANQGSEA. V lost 4 bases and J lost 3, with 10 bases in between. CDR3 bases: TGCAGCGTTGGTGGGGGTATCAATCAGCCCCAGCATTTT. Translating gives CSVGGGINQPQHF. Full variable domain (rest looked up from reference TRBV29-1 and TRBJ1-5): SAVISQKPSRDICQRGTSLTIQCQVDSQVTMMFWYRQQPGQSLTLIATANQGSEATYESGFVIDKFPISRPNLTFSTLTVSNMSPEDSSIYLCSVGGGINQPQHFGDGTRLSIL.

In this sample, this clonotype turned up many times. The gene calls are TRBV29-1 and TRBJ2-5, with D hard to call. V gave up 1 base and J gave up 1 base, with 7 bases separating them. CDR1 is SQVTM, CDR2 ANQGSEA, per germline. CDR3 length: 13 residues. The CDR3 nucleotides are TGCAGCGTTGAAGGTGGGGTCCAAGAGACCCAGTACTTC. This encodes CSVEGGVQETQYF.

This clonotype has a count of ten or more. J is TRBJ1-4 and V is TRBV5-1; TRBD1 agrees at 9 bases. CDR3 size: 16 residues. Germline lookup yields CDR1 SGHRS and CDR2 YFSETQ. V trimming: 2 bases; J trimming: 7 bases; junction bases outside the gene matches: 9. The CDR3: CASSLSWDRVGEKLFF. In DNA form, the CDR3 reads TGCGCCAGCAGCTTAAGTTGGGACAGGGTTGGTGAAAAACTGTTTTTT.

The table lists this clonotype with many counts. This sequence joins TRBV5-1 and TRBJ2-5; D ambiguous. The CDR3 covers 14 residues. V was clipped by 0 bases and J by 5 bases, with 11 bases between them. Germline V gives CDR1 SGHRS, CDR2 YFSETQ. The CDR3 bases are TGCGCCAGCAGCTTGGGAGTGTTAGGGGAGACCCAGTACTTC. It is translated as CASSLGVLGETQYF. Full variable domain (missing parts from reference TRBV5-1 and TRBJ2-5): KAGVTQTPRYLIKTRGQQVTLSCSPISGHRSVSWYQQTPGQGLQFLFEYFSETQRNKGNFPGRFSGRQFSNSRSEMNVSTLELGDSALYLCASSLGVLGETQYFGPGTRLLVL.

The chain couples TRBV29-1 to TRBJ2-1; weak D call: TRBD1 (6 bases). CDR1 and CDR2 from the germline V gene are SQVTM and ANQGSEA. V lost 7 bases to trimming and J lost 0 bases, with 13 bases between them. This CDR3 region has 14 residues. The CDR3 reads CSAYQGNSYNEQFF. CDR3 in DNA: TGCAGCGCCTACCAGGGGAACTCCTACAATGAGCAGTTCTTC.

This clonotype appeared many times. This chain joins TRBV14 and TRBJ1-1; 8 bases match TRBD1. In germline, CDR1 is SGHDN, CDR2 FVKESK. The J segment lost 5 bases and the V segment lost 5 bases, leaving 7 bases of the junction unmatched. This CDR3 has 14 amino acids. The CDR3 reads CASSKTGEGTEAFF. CDR3 nucleotide sequence: TGTGCCAGCAGCAAGACAGGGGAAGGTACTGAAGCTTTCTTT.

The chain links TRBV20-1 to TRBJ1-3; possibly TRBD1 for D (5 bases). The CDR3 is 13 residues long. Germline values: CDR1 DFQATT, CDR2 SNEGSKA (reference sequence). V was clipped by 1 base and J by 4 bases, with 8 bases between them. The CDR3 DNA sequence: TGCAGTGCTAGAGTGACAGTCGGAAACACCATATATTTT. Residues: CSARVTVGNTIYF.

The chain recombines TRBV9 with TRBJ1-6; the D is unclear. The germline CDR1 and CDR2 sequences are SGDLS and YYNGEE. The CDR3 runs 11 residues. V lost 7 bases and J 14 bases, leaving 13 bases between the germline ends. In DNA form, the CDR3 reads TGTGCCAGCGGACCGGCTACGGCCCTCCACTTT. It codes for CASGPATALHF.

This clonotype was seen repeatedly, ten times or more. This rearrangement joins TRBV6-4 to TRBJ2-1; D remains ambiguous. Germline V gives CDR1 MRHNA, CDR2 SNTAGT. The V gene lost 4 bases and the J gene lost 0 bases, with 7 bases spanning the gap. The CDR3 is 14 residues long. CDR3 sequence reads: CASSVDSSYNEQFF. CDR3 bases: TGTGCCAGCAGTGTCGATAGCTCCTACAATGAGCAGTTCTTC.